This T cell receptor beta chain emerged from a study of neoadjuvant anti-PD-1 for oral cavity cancer. On the study more broadly: Non-progressing patients received a fourth nivolumab dose near day 43, then surgery on days 50-56.

Patients had HPV-negative, locally advanced oral cavity squamous cell carcinoma. PBMC libraries mostly used about 450 ng of input genomic DNA, with six replicates per sample. The assay was immunoSEQ multiplex PCR, and TCRdb's table has in-frame clones only and misses some. The sample has about 16,000 clones; 55% to 65% are singletons. The germline gives CDR1 SNHLY, CDR2 FYNNEI. V was cut by 5 bases and J by 2 bases, with 9 bases left in between. The CDR3 is 14 amino acids. The receptor was isolated from a person aged 40 to 85 with oral cavity squamous cell carcinoma. The rearrangement joins TRBV2 to TRBJ2-2; D might be TRBD1 (6 bases). The specimen was PBMCs, collected before nivolumab (anti-PD-1) treatment. The CDR3 loop reads CASSPQGNTGELFF. The CDR3, as DNA: TGTGCCAGCAGTCCACAGGGTAACACCGGGGAGCTGTTTTTT. Drawing the rest from reference TRBV2 and TRBJ2-2, the complete variable domain is EPEVTQTPSHQVTQMGQEVILRCVPISNHLYFYWYRQILGQKVEFLVSFYNNEISEKSEIFDDQFSVERPDGSNFTLKIRSTKLEDSAMYFCASSPQGNTGELFFGEGSRLTVL.